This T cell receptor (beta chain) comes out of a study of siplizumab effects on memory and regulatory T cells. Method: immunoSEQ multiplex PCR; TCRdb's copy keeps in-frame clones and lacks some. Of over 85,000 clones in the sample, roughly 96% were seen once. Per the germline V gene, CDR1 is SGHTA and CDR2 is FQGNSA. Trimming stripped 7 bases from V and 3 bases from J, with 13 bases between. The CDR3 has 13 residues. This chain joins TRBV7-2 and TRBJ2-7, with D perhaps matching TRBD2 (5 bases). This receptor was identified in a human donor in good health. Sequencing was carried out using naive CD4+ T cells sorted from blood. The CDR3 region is CASTEGRSYEQYF. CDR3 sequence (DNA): TGTGCCAGCACCGAGGGTCGGAGCTACGAGCAGTACTTC.